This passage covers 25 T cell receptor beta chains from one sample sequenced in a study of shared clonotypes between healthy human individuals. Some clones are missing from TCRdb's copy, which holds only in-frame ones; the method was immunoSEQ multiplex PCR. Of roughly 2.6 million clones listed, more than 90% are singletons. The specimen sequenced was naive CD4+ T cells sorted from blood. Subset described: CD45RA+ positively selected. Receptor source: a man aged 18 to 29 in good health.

CDR3 nucleotides: TGTGCCAGCAGCCTTTCTCAGGGACTAGCGGGTAAGAATGAGCAGTTCTTC. Protein sequence: CASSLSQGLAGKNEQFF. This chain links TRBV7-2 with TRBJ2-1; 12 nucleotides agree with TRBD2. This CDR3 contains 17 residues. V trimming: 5 bases; J trimming: 7 bases; junction bases outside the gene matches: 12. CDR1 is SGHTA and CDR2 is FQGNSA in the germline V gene.

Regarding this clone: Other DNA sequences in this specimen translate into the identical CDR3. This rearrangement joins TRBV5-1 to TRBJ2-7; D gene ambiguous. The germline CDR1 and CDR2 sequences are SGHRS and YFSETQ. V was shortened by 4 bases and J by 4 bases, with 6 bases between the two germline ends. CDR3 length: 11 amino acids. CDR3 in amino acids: CASSDAYEQYF. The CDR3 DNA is TGCGCCAGCAGCGATGCTTACGAGCAGTACTTC.

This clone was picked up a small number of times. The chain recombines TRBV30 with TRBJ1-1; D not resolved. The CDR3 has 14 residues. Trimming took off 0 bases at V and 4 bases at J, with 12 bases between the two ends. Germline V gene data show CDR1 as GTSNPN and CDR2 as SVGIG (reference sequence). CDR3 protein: CAWSVSQRPTEAFF. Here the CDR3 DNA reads TGTGCCTGGAGTGTCTCCCAGAGGCCCACTGAAGCTTTCTTT.

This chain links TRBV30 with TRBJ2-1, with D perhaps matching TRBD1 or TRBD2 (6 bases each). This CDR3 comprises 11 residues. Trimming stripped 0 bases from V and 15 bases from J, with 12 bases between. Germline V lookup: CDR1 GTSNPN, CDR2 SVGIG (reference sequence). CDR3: CAWSVRGVGFF. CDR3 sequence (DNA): TGTGCCTGGAGTGTAAGGGGGGTGGGGTTCTTC. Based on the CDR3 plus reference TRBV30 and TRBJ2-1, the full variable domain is SQTIHQWPATLVQPVGSPLSLECTVEGTSNPNLYWYRQAAGRGLQLLFYSVGIGQISSEVPQNLSASRPQDRQFILSSKKLLLSDSGFYLCAWSVRGVGFFGPGTRLTVL.

The DNA of the CDR3 is TGTGCCAGCAGTCGGACCGGGACAGTTCAAGAGACCCAGTACTTC. Translating it yields CASSRTGTVQETQYF. The chain couples TRBV27 to TRBJ2-5; TRBD1 matches 7 bases. Germline CDR1 reads MNHEY; CDR2 reads SMNVEV (reference sequence). The CDR3 has 15 residues. V lost 5 bases to trimming and J lost 2 bases; unmatched junction nucleotides: 8.

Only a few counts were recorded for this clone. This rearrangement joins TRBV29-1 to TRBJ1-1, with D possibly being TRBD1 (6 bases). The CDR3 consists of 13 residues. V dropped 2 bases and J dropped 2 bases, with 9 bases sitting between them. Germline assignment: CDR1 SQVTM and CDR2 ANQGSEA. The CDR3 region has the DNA TGCAGCGTTGAAAACAGGGTTAACACTGAAGCTTTCTTT. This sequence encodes CSVENRVNTEAFF.

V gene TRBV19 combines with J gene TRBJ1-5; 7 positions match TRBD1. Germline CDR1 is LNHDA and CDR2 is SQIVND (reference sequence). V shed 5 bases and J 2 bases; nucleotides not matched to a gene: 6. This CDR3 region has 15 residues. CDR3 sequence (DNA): TGTGCCAGTAGTTCTGGACAGGTAGGCAATCAGCCCCAGCATTTT. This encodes CASSSGQVGNQPQHF.

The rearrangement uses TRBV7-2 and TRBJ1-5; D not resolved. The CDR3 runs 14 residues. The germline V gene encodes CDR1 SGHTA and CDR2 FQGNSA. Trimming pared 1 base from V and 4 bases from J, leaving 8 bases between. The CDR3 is CASSLVHHNQPQHF. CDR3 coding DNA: TGTGCCAGCAGCTTAGTACACCATAATCAGCCCCAGCATTTT.

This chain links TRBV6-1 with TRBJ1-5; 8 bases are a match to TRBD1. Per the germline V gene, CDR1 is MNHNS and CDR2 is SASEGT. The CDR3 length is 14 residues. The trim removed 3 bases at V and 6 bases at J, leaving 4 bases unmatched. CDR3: CASSEIQGGQPQHF. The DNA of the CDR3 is TGTGCCAGCAGTGAGATACAGGGGGGTCAGCCCCAGCATTTT.

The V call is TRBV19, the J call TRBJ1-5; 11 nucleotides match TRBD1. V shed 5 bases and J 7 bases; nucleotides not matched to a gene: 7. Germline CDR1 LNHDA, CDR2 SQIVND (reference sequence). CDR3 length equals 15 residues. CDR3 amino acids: CASSRGQGAWQPQHF. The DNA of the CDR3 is TGTGCCAGTAGTCGTGGACAGGGGGCTTGGCAGCCCCAGCATTTT.

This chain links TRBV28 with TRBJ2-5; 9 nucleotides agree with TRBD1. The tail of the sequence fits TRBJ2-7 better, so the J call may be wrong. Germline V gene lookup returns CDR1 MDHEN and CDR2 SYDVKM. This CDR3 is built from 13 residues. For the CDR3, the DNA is TGTGCCAGCAGGAGGACAGGGGTTTACGAGCAGTACTTC. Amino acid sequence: CASRRTGVYEQYF.

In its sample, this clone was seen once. The CDR3 region has the DNA TGTGCCAGCAGTGAAGCAGGGGGCGATGAAAAACTGTTTTTT. Its protein is CASSEAGGDEKLFF. The rearrangement uses TRBV2 and TRBJ1-4; 7 bases fit TRBD1. The CDR3 covers 14 residues. The V segment lost 0 bases and the J segment 6 bases; nucleotides outside the gene matches: 1. From germline, CDR1 is SNHLY and CDR2 FYNNEI.

CDR3 bases: TGTGCCAGCAGTCCCCAAGGGAACATTCAGTACTTC. It codes for CASSPQGNIQYF. The J gene is TRBJ2-4, the V gene TRBV28; unclear D gene. Germline loops: CDR1 MDHEN, CDR2 SYDVKM. This CDR3 spans 12 amino acids. The V end was cut by 5 bases, the J end by 7 bases, with 9 bases between.

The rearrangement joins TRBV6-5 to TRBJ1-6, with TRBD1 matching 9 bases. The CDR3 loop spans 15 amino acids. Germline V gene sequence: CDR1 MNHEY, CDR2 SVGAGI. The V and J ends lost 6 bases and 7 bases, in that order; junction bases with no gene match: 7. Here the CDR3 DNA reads TGTGCCAGCAGGGCACAGGGGGCTCAGAATTCACCCCTCCACTTT. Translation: CASRAQGAQNSPLHF.

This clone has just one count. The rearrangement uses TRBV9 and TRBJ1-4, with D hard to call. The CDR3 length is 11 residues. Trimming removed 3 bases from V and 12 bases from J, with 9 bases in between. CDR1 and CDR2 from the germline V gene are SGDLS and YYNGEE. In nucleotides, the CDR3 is TGTGCCAGCAGCGCTGAGGGAGAACTGTTTTTT. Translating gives CASSAEGELFF. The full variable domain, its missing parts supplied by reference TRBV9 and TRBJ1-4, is DSGVTQTPKHLITATGQRVTLRCSPRSGDLSVYWYQQSLDQGLQFLIQYYNGEERAKGNILERFSAQQFPDLHSELNLSSLELGDSALYFCASSAEGELFFGSGTQLSVL.

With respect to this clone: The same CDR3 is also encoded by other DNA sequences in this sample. CDR3 in amino acids: CASSLARAGETQYF. Here the CDR3 DNA reads TGCGCCAGCAGCTTGGCCAGGGCGGGGGAGACCCAGTACTTC. The chain is built from TRBV5-1 and TRBJ2-5; D perhaps matches TRBD2 (6 bases). The germline V and J ends were trimmed by 0 bases and 5 bases, with 11 bases remaining between them. This CDR3 comprises 14 residues. Germline V gene lookup returns CDR1 SGHRS and CDR2 YFSETQ.

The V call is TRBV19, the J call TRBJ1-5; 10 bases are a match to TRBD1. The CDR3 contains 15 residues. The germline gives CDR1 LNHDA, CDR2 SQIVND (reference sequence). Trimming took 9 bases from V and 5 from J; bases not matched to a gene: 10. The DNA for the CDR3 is TGTGCCAGCAAGACAGGGGGCAAAGGAGATCAGCCCCAGCATTTT. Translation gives CASKTGGKGDQPQHF.

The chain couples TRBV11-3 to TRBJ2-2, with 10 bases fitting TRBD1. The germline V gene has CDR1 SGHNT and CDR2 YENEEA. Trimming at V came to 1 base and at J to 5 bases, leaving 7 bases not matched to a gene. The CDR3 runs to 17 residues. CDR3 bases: TGTGCCAGCAGCTTAGGTCGCGACAGGGGGCATACCGGGGAGCTGTTTTTT. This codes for CASSLGRDRGHTGELFF.

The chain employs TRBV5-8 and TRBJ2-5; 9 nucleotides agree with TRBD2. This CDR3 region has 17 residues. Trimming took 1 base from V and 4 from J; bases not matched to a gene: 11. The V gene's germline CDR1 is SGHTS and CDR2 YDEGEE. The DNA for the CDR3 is TGTGCCAGCAGCTTGAATAGAGTTTCAGCGGGGGGAGAGACCCAGTACTTC. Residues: CASSLNRVSAGGETQYF.

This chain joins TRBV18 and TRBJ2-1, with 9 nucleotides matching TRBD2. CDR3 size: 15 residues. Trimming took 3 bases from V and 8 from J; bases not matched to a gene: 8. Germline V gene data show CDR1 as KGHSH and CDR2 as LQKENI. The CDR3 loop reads CASSPLASGMDEQFF. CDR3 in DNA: TGTGCCAGCTCACCGTTGGCTAGCGGGATGGATGAGCAGTTCTTC.

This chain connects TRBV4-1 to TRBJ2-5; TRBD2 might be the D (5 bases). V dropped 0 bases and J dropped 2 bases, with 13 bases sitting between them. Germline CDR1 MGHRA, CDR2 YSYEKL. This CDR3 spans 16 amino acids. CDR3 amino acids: CASSQDQTKQQETQYF. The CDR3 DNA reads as TGCGCCAGCAGCCAAGACCAGACTAAACAACAAGAGACCCAGTACTTC.

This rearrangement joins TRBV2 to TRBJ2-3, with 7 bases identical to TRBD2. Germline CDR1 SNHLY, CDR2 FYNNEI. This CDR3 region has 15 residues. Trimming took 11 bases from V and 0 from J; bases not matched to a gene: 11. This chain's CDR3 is CAGGDRDYSTDTQYF. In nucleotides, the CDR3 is TGTGCCGGCGGCGACCGGGACTATAGCACAGATACGCAGTATTTT.

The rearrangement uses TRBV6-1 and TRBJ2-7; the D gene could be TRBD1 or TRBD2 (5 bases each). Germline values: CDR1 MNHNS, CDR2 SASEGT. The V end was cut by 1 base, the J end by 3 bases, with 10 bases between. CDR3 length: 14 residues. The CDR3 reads CASSEVGESYEQYF. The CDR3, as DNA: TGTGCCAGCAGTGAAGTGGGGGAAAGCTACGAGCAGTACTTC.

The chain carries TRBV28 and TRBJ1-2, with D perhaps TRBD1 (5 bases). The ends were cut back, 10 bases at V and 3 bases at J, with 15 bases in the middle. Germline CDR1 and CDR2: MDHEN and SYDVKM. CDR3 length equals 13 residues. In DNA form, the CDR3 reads TGTGCCACCAGGGCCGCAACGTACTATGGCTACACCTTC. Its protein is CATRAATYYGYTF.

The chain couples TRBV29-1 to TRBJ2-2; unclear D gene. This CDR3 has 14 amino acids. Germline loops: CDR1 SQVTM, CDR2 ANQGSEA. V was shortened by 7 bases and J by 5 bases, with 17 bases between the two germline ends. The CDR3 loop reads CSAMTERLTGELFF. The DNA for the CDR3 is TGCAGCGCGATGACTGAACGTCTGACCGGGGAGCTGTTTTTT.